Listed here is a single TCR beta chain. This specimen comes from a study of shared T cell receptors in the human thymus. The CDR3 is 22 amino acids. Trimming removed 2 bases from V and 0 bases from J; junction bases left unmatched: 21. Germline V CDR1 and CDR2: GTSNPN, SVGIG (reference sequence). Assay: immunoSEQ multiplex PCR; the TCRdb copy retains only in-frame clones and omits some. The table has some 760,000 clones, approximately 83% seen once. The sample was also linked to a second study, of human thymus T cells. That report adds: During corrective heart surgery, resections were taken, and the thymus tissue came from them. Highly overlapping thymic repertoires among unrelated individuals were reported in related research.

Sequenced sample: thymocytes. The chain combines TRBV30 with TRBJ1-3; 11 bases fit TRBD1. This receptor was identified in a girl in the first two years of life with a congenital heart defect. This CDR3 reads CAWSLPGQGGFRKSLSGNTIYF. CDR3 bases: TGTGCCTGGAGTCTACCGGGACAGGGGGGATTTCGAAAAAGTCTCTCTGGAAACACCATATATTTT.